This TCR beta chain was sequenced for a study of T cells in tuberculosis (dated by TCRdb to 2016 to 2019). Turning to the overall study: To characterize T cells specific for the mycobacterial lipid antigen glucose monomycolate (GMM), the study used CD1B tetramers together with high-throughput TCR immunosequencing. In a South African clinical cohort, IGRA-negative adolescents, IGRA-positive adolescents with latent tuberculosis and adults with active tuberculosis were compared, with under 12 people in each group.

Turning to this clone: It has no known antigen specificity. The record has no base qualities; no much larger clone is one base away.

What the study reported, not specific to this receptor: Compared with IGRA-negative controls, TCR-alpha repertoires from active tuberculosis had smaller mean NN-distances to GMM-specific TCRs, which suggests that these TCRs underwent clonal expansion. Which clinical samples got chosen depended on the availability of cryopreserved specimens, and the active tuberculosis cases were adults, whereas the controls were adolescents. An accuracy of 87% (AUROC approximately 0.91) was reached by a classifier using the diverse GMM-specific repertoire, compared with approximately 70% accuracy when GEM motif frequencies were used. The smaller NN-distances were partly driven by shorter CDR3-alpha lengths in active tuberculosis patients, and the difference for TCR-beta did not reach statistical significance.

At study entry, adolescents were screened for latent tuberculosis infection by tuberculin skin test and QuantiFERON-TB GOLD In-Tube IGRA. Immunosequencing was performed on unsorted cryopreserved PBMC and covered around 100,000 T cells per clinical donor on average. Eleven high schools in the Worcester region of the Western Cape, South Africa, served as enrollment sites for adolescents aged 12 to 18 years. Around 10 adolescents infected with M. tuberculosis and around 10 uninfected adolescents were chosen and matched for age and sex. For the adolescents, PBMC were isolated by density centrifugation from freshly drawn heparinized blood and then cryopreserved. TCR libraries were generated with the immunoSEQ multiplex PCR assay, using TCR-beta and/or TCR-alpha/delta assays for each sample. The amplified TCR libraries were sequenced on the Illumina high-throughput platform. Per the source publication's procedure: Clustering and dimensionality reduction relied on pairwise TCRdist distances among GMM-specific receptors from T cells that were either sorted ex vivo or expanded in vitro. Each clinical repertoire was assigned a mean NN-distance score, defined as the average TCRdist to the nearest 10% of tetramer-positive reference sequences. GEM TCR motif frequency was calculated as the fraction of unique TCRs that matched known GEM sequences in V/J usage and CDR3 length. Linear discriminant analysis with leave-one-out cross-validation, implemented in scikit-learn, was used to classify active tuberculosis. Held by TCRdb, this immuneACCESS table contains in-frame sequences only and omits some clones. Under half of the omission traces to an unresolved V gene where checked; the cause of the rest is unknown. V and J calls and clone size are copied from that table; D and trimming were computed from the DNA. The table for this sample lists 30,000 to 45,000 clones; about 93% of them were counted only once. Of the sample, roughly 6.4% falls within the top ten clones.

Sequencing used PBMCs. The sequence came from a donor aged 10-29 years with latent tuberculosis or without tuberculosis infection.

The DNA is TGCGCCACCTTCTCCTTCTGCGGGGAAGGTGGAAACACCATATATTTT. Its protein is CATFSFCGEGGNTIYF. The sequence links TRBV10-1 to TRBJ1-3; the D gene assignment is ambiguous. Based on the germline V gene (reference sequence), the CDR1 and CDR2 sequences are WNHNN and SYGVQD. V is reduced by 10 bases and J by 3 bases, leaving a spacing of 22 bases between them. The CDR3, cysteine through phenylalanine, is 16 amino acids long. The only DNA kept is the CDR3, 48 bases in frame from the first base.